The clone carrying this TCR beta chain has ten or more counts. The CDR3 has 15 amino acids. V was clipped by 0 bases and J by 5 bases, with 11 bases between them. The germline gives CDR1 LGHNA, CDR2 YNFKEQ. The sample originates from a study of shared clonotypes between healthy human individuals. The method was immunoSEQ multiplex PCR; TCRdb's version includes in-frame clones alone and lacks a portion of them. The table lists fewer than 600,000 clones, around 77% of them singletons. The genes are TRBV4-2 and TRBJ1-5; D perhaps matches TRBD1 (5 bases). The TCR was taken from a woman aged 35 to 49 in good health. Some clones in this sample may be carry-over from other donors' samples. Material: PBMCs. The CDR3 here is CASSQDQGSHQPQHF. CDR3 DNA: TGTGCCAGCAGCCAAGATCAGGGAAGCCATCAGCCCCAGCATTTT.